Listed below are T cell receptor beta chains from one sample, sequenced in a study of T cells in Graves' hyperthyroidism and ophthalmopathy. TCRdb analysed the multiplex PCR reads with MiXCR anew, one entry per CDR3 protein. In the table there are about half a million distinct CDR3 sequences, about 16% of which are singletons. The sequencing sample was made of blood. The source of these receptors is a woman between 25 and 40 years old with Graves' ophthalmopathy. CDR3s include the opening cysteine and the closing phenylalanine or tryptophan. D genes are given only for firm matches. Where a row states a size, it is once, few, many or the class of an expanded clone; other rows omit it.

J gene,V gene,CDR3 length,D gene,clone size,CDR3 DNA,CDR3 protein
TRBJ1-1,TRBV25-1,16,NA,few,TGTGCCAGCAGTGATGCCCTGGGAGGTTTGGGGACTGAAGCTTTCTTT,CASSDALGGLGTEAFF
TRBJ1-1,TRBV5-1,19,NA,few,TGCGCCAGCAGCTTGGCCGATGATGGGACTACACCGTTGCGGGGGAAGGCTTTCTTT,CASSLADDGTTPLRGKAFF
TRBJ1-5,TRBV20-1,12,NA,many,TGCAGTGCTGGACAACTCAATCAGCCCCAGCATTTT,CSAGQLNQPQHF
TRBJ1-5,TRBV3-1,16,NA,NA,TGTGCCAGCAGCCAGGACGGGGGCGACGGCAATCAGCCCCAGCATTTT,CASSQDGGDGNQPQHF
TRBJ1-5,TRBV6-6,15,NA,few,TGTGCCAGCAGTTACGACCGGGGAAGCAATCAGCCCCAGCATTTT,CASSYDRGSNQPQHF
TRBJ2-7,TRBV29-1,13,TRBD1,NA,TGCAGCGTCCTCGGGACAGGGTCCTACGAGCAGTACTTC,CSVLGTGSYEQYF
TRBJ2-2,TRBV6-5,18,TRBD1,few,TGTGCCAGCAATTGGGCCACAGGGGATAACGCGAACACCGGGGAGCTGTTTTTT,CASNWATGDNANTGELFF
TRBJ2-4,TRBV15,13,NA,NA,TGTGCCACCAGCCCAGGACTTTCAAACATTCAGTACTTC,CATSPGLSNIQYF
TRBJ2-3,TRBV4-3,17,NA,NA,TGCGCCAGCAGCCACAATCCCCGGAGGGGCTCGGGGGTTACGCAGTATTTT,CASSHNPRRGSGVTQYF
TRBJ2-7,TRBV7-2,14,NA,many,TGTGCCAGCAGCTTAGCGTTTGGAGACTACGAGCAGTACTTC,CASSLAFGDYEQYF
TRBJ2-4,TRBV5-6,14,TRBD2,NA,TGTGCCAGCAGCTTGGCCACTAGCGGAAACATTCAGTACTTC,CASSLATSGNIQYF
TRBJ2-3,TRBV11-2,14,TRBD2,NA,TGTGCCAGCACAGGCGGGGGAGGCACAGATACGCAGTATTTT,CASTGGGGTDTQYF
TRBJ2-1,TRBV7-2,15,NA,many,TGTGCCAGCAGCCCAAGCGGGCCCTCCTACAATGAGCAGTTCTTC,CASSPSGPSYNEQFF
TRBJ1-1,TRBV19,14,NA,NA,TGTGCCAGTTTACCGGGACACAGGAACACTGAAGCTTTCTTT,CASLPGHRNTEAFF
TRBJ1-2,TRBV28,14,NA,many,TGTGCCAGCAGTTTGGGTCTGGGAGGCTATGGCTACACCTTC,CASSLGLGGYGYTF
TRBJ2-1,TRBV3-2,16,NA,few,TGTGCCAGCAGCCAAGTTTACCGACTAGCGGGAGACGAGCAGTTCTTC,CASSQVYRLAGDEQFF
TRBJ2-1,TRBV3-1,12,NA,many,TGTGCCAGCAGCCAGTCGGGAAGGAGGCAGTTCTTC,CASSQSGRRQFF
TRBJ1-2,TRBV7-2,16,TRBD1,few,TGTGCCAGCAGCTTAGGGCGGGCCGGACAGGGGGGCGGCTACACCTTC,CASSLGRAGQGGGYTF
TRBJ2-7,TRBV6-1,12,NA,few,TGTGCCAGCAGGGGGGATGGTTACGAGCAGTACTTC,CASRGDGYEQYF
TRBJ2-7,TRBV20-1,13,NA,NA,TGCAGTGCCACACGGGACATATTCTACGAGCAGTACTTC,CSATRDIFYEQYF
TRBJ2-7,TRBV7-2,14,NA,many,TGTGCCAGCAGCTTAGACGGCAGAGCGCACGAGCAGTACTTC,CASSLDGRAHEQYF
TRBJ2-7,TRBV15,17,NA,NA,TGTGCCACCAGCAGAGATTTGACCCAACAGTATTCCTACGAGCAGTACTTC,CATSRDLTQQYSYEQYF
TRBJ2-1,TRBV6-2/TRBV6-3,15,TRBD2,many,TGTGCCAGCAGTTACCAGCGGGACTTCTACAATGAGCAGTTCTTC,CASSYQRDFYNEQFF
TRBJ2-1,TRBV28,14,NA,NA,TGTGCCAGCAGTTTGCCGGGAGTCGACAATGAGCAGTTCTTC,CASSLPGVDNEQFF
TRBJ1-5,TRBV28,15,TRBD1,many,TGTGCCAGCAGTACGAGCGGACAGGGGTATCAGCCCCAGCATTTT,CASSTSGQGYQPQHF
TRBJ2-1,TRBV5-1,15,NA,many,TGCGCCAGCAGCCCTCCCGGGGGGCGCTGGAATGAGCAGTTCTTC,CASSPPGGRWNEQFF
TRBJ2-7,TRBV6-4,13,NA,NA,TGTGCCAGGACCTACGACGTCGGAAACGAGCAGTACTTC,CARTYDVGNEQYF
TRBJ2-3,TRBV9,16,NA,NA,TGTGCCAGCAGCGACGGCCCACTAGGGGCTCAAGATACGCAGTATTTT,CASSDGPLGAQDTQYF
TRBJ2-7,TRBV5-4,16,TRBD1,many,TGTGCCAGCAGCCGTCCCCCAGGGACAGGGTCCCACGAGCAGTACTTC,CASSRPPGTGSHEQYF
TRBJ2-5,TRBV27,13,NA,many,TGTGCCAGCAGTTTGAACCGAAGAGAGACCCAGTACTTC,CASSLNRRETQYF
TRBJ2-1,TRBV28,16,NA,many,TGTGCCAGCAGCGTTTTGGGATCCGGGAGAAGGGATGAGCAGTTCTTC,CASSVLGSGRRDEQFF
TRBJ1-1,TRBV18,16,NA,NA,TGTGCCAGCTCACCACCTCGTTTCGGAATGAACACTGAAGCTTTCTTT,CASSPPRFGMNTEAFF
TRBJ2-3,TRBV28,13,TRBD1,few,TGTGCCAGCAGGGGACAGGGGACAGATACGCAGTATTTT,CASRGQGTDTQYF
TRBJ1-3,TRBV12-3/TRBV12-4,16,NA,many,TGTGCCAGCAGTTTTCCGACAGACCTCTCTGGAAACACCATATATTTT,CASSFPTDLSGNTIYF
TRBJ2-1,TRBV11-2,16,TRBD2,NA,TGTGCCAGCAGCCCGCGGGGTAGCGGGAGGGTGTATGAGCAGTTCTTC,CASSPRGSGRVYEQFF
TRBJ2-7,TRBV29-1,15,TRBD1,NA,TGCAGCGTTGAAGAACTGGACAGGGGCGCCTACGAGCAGTACTTC,CSVEELDRGAYEQYF
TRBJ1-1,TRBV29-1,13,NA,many,TGCAGCGTTGTCGACACCATGAACACTGAAGCTTTCTTT,CSVVDTMNTEAFF
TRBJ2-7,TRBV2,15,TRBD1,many,TGTGCCAGCAACGCGGTGCAGGGGGCTTCAGACGAGCAGTACTTC,CASNAVQGASDEQYF
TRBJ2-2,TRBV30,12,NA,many,TGTGCCTGGGGACCGCGGTTCGGGGAGCTGTTTTTT,CAWGPRFGELFF
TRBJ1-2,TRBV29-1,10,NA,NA,TGCAGCGTTTATGATCCTGGCTACACCTTC,CSVYDPGYTF
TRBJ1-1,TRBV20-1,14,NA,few,TGCAGTGCTAGAGCTATCGAGATGAACACTGAAGCTTTCTTT,CSARAIEMNTEAFF
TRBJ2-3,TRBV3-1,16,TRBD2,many,TGTGCCAGCAGCCTCCGACTAGCGGGGAAGGGATATACGCAGTATTTT,CASSLRLAGKGYTQYF
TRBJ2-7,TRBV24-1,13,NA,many,TGTGCCACCAGCCCCGGGATCGACTACGAGCAGTACTTC,CATSPGIDYEQYF
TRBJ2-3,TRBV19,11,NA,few,TGTGCCAGTAGTATGGTAAATACGCAGTATTTT,CASSMVNTQYF
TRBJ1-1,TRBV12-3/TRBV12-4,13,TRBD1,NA,TGTGCCAGCACCGGCGATGACAGGGCTGAAGCTTTCTTT,CASTGDDRAEAFF
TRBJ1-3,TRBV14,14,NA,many,TGTGCCAGCAGCCAATTTGTATCTGGAAACACCATATATTTT,CASSQFVSGNTIYF
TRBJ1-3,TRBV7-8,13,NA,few,TGTGCCAGCAGCTACGACATGGGAAACACCATATATTTT,CASSYDMGNTIYF
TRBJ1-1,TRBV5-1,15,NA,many,TGCGCCAGCAGCTTGGCGGGACAACGGAACACTGAAGCTTTCTTT,CASSLAGQRNTEAFF
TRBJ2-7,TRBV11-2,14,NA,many,TGTGCCAGCAGCTTGTCCGATAGGTCCTACGAGCAGTACTTC,CASSLSDRSYEQYF
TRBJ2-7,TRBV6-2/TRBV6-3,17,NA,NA,TGTGCCAGCAGTTCCCCTGACAACCCTACCGACTCCTACGAGCAGTACTTC,CASSSPDNPTDSYEQYF